A single sample gave rise to the 20 T cell receptor beta chains below, sequenced in a study of blood T cell repertoires in COVID-19. Only in-frame clones appear in the TCRdb table, and some are missing; sequencing was by immunoSEQ multiplex PCR. This table holds under 250,000 clones, roughly nine tenths found once. The sequenced sample consisted of PBMCs or T cells enriched from blood (not recorded which). Source of these receptors: a woman between 18 and 29 years old in a cohort exposed to, infected with or recovered from COVID-19 (not recorded which).

V usage is TRBV2 and J usage is TRBJ1-5, with TRBD1 matching 7 bases. Germline-derived CDR1 and CDR2 are SNHLY and FYNNEI. This CDR3 has 15 amino acids. V was pared by 1 base and J by 3 bases, with 3 bases of the junction left unmatched. The CDR3 region has the DNA TGTGCCAGCAGTGAAGGGACAGGACCCAATCAGCCCCAGCATTTT. Its translation: CASSEGTGPNQPQHF.

The chain carries TRBV2 and TRBJ1-1, with unresolved D. Per germline, CDR1 SNHLY and CDR2 FYNNEI. The CDR3 runs 14 residues. The ends were cut back, 7 bases at V and 1 base at J, with 13 bases in the middle. The CDR3 DNA sequence: TGTGCCAGCACTCCGAGGGCTGCGAACACTGAAGCTTTCTTT. This translates into CASTPRAANTEAFF.

V usage is TRBV5-1 and J usage is TRBJ1-1, with 10 bases that match TRBD1. The CDR3 has 14 residues. CDR1 SGHRS and CDR2 YFSETQ come from the germline V gene. V trimming: 4 bases; J trimming: 3 bases; junction bases outside the gene matches: 3. DNA of the CDR3: TGCGCCAGCAGCGGGGACAGGGGAGACACTGAAGCTTTCTTT. Its translation: CASSGDRGDTEAFF.

The genes are TRBV11-2 and TRBJ2-1; TRBD1 aligns across 9 bases. The germline V gene encodes CDR1 SGHAT and CDR2 FQNNGV. With V trimmed by 1 base and J by 8 bases, 6 bases remained unmatched. The CDR3 covers 15 residues. CDR3 region: CASSLGGTGGDEQFF. CDR3 in DNA: TGTGCCAGCAGCTTAGGGGGAACAGGGGGCGATGAGCAGTTCTTC.

The J gene is TRBJ1-5, the V gene TRBV2, with D perhaps TRBD1 (6 bases). Trimming removed 7 bases at V and 3 bases at J, with 19 bases between. CDR3 length: 16 amino acids. Germline-derived CDR1 and CDR2 are SNHLY and FYNNEI. For the CDR3, the DNA is TGTGCCAGCAACCGTGAAAGGACAGACAACAATCAGCCCCAGCATTTT. Translating gives CASNRERTDNNQPQHF. The full variable domain, completed using reference TRBV2 and TRBJ1-5, is EPEVTQTPSHQVTQMGQEVILRCVPISNHLYFYWYRQILGQKVEFLVSFYNNEISEKSEIFDDQFSVERPDGSNFTLKIRSTKLEDSAMYFCASNRERTDNNQPQHFGDGTRLSIL.

The V gene is TRBV14, the J gene TRBJ1-1; the D gene is possibly TRBD1 (5 bases). This CDR3 has 16 amino acids. V shed 1 base and J shed 0 bases, with 12 bases lying between them. Per the germline V gene, CDR1 is SGHDN and CDR2 is FVKESK. For the CDR3, the DNA is TGTGCCAGCAGCCAAGGGCGACAGACAATGAACACTGAAGCTTTCTTT. Translated, it gives CASSQGRQTMNTEAFF.

This clone was seen a single time. Other DNA sequences in this specimen translate into the identical CDR3. This sequence joins TRBV5-8 and TRBJ2-7, with D perhaps TRBD1 (6 bases). Per the germline V gene, CDR1 is SGHTS and CDR2 is YDEGEE. The CDR3 consists of 13 residues. Trimming took off 2 bases at V and 2 bases at J, with 8 bases between the two ends. The CDR3 DNA follows: TGTGCCAGCAGCTTAAGGGGGACCTACGAGCAGTACTTC. The encoded protein is CASSLRGTYEQYF.

The chain is built from TRBV6-1 and TRBJ1-1; 7 bases line up with TRBD1. CDR1 is MNHNS, CDR2 SASEGT, per germline. J was trimmed by 4 bases and V by 2 bases; bases with no gene match: 1. CDR3 length equals 13 residues. This chain's CDR3 is CASSENRGTEAFF. Written as DNA, the CDR3 is TGTGCCAGCAGTGAAAACAGGGGCACTGAAGCTTTCTTT.

V usage is TRBV5-5 and J usage is TRBJ2-7; D gene unclear. CDR1 and CDR2 (germline): SGHKS, YYEKEE (reference sequence). Trimming stripped 1 base from V and 2 bases from J, with 16 bases between. The CDR3 loop spans 16 amino acids. The DNA of the CDR3 is TGTGCCAGCAGCTTGCTTAGTGCCCCCAAGCCCTACGAGCAGTACTTC. Translation: CASSLLSAPKPYEQYF.

This rearrangement joins TRBV29-1 to TRBJ2-1, with D maybe TRBD2 (5 bases). The CDR3 is made up of 11 amino acids. From germline, CDR1 is SQVTM and CDR2 ANQGSEA. Trimming shortened V by 1 base and J by 15 bases, and 13 bases separated the two germline ends. DNA for the CDR3: TGCAGCGTTGAAGTGGACTCTGGTCGGTTCTTC. It codes for CSVEVDSGRFF.

The V and J genes are TRBV2 and TRBJ2-2; 8 bases map to TRBD1. After removal of 6 bases from V and 6 bases from J, the junction contained 6 bases not matched to a gene. The germline V gene has CDR1 SNHLY and CDR2 FYNNEI. CDR3 size: 14 residues. CDR3 sequence (DNA): TGTGCCAGCAGGGCGACAGGGGTGCCCGGGGAGCTGTTTTTT. This gives the protein CASRATGVPGELFF.

The rearrangement uses TRBV5-1 and TRBJ1-2; D perhaps matches TRBD1 (6 bases). The V and J ends lost 0 bases and 4 bases respectively, with 19 bases between them. This CDR3 is 17 amino acids long. CDR1 is SGHRS, CDR2 YFSETQ, per germline. CDR3 sequence (DNA): TGCGCCAGCAGCTTGGGGCCCTACAGGGAGTCGACCTATGGCTACACCTTC. The encoded protein is CASSLGPYRESTYGYTF. Complete variable domain (other parts from reference TRBV5-1 and TRBJ1-2): KAGVTQTPRYLIKTRGQQVTLSCSPISGHRSVSWYQQTPGQGLQFLFEYFSETQRNKGNFPGRFSGRQFSNSRSEMNVSTLELGDSALYLCASSLGPYRESTYGYTFGSGTRLTVV.

This rearrangement joins TRBV10-3 to TRBJ1-2; possible D gene TRBD1, 5 bases. Per the germline V gene, CDR1 is ENHRY and CDR2 is SYGVKD. The length of the CDR3 is 15 residues. V dropped 6 bases and J dropped 7 bases, with 21 bases sitting between them. CDR3 sequence reads: CAIRGGQEQLGGYTF. In DNA, the CDR3 is TGTGCCATCAGGGGGGGTCAGGAACAACTCGGTGGCTACACCTTC.

The rearrangement links TRBV5-1 to TRBJ2-1, with a weak D call TRBD1 (5 bases). V lost 1 base and J lost 8, with 10 bases in between. Germline-derived CDR1 and CDR2 are SGHRS and YFSETQ. This CDR3 is 13 amino acids long. The CDR3 coding sequence is TGCGCCAGCAGCTTGACCGGACACCATGAGCAGTTCTTC. Translated, it gives CASSLTGHHEQFF.

The chain employs TRBV3-1 (or the pseudogene TRBV3-2) and TRBJ1-5; 7 nucleotides align to TRBD1. The CDR3 runs to 15 residues. With 5 bases clipped from V and 5 bases from J, the junction kept 9 bases outside the gene matches. The germline V gene encodes CDR1 LGHDT and CDR2 YNNKEL (reference sequence). CDR3 in amino acids: CASSWDSTGDQPQHF. CDR3 coding DNA: TGTGCCAGCAGCTGGGACAGTACAGGGGATCAGCCCCAGCATTTT.

The V call is TRBV7-8, the J call TRBJ1-3; a weak D match, TRBD1 (6 bases). This CDR3 region has 17 residues. Germline CDR1 and CDR2: SGHVS and FQNEAQ. Trimming took off 2 bases at V and 1 base at J, with 15 bases between the two ends. The CDR3 loop reads CASSLRRDMESGNTIYF. The CDR3 DNA reads TGTGCCAGCAGCTTACGCCGGGACATGGAGTCTGGAAACACCATATATTTT.

V gene TRBV13 combines with J gene TRBJ1-3; 8 bases map to TRBD1. The CDR3 is made up of 16 amino acids. V was clipped by 4 bases and J by 0 bases; unmatched bases: 5. Germline loops: CDR1 PRHDT, CDR2 FYEKMQ (reference sequence). The DNA for the CDR3 is TGTGCCAGCAGCTACCTCACAGGGGGCTCTGGAAACACCATATATTTT. Protein sequence: CASSYLTGGSGNTIYF. Full variable domain (missing parts from reference TRBV13 and TRBJ1-3): AAGVIQSPRHLIKEKRETATLKCYPIPRHDTVYWYQQGPGQDPQFLISFYEKMQSDKGSIPDRFSAQQFSDYHSELNMSSLELGDSALYFCASSYLTGGSGNTIYFGEGSWLTVV.

This clone was observed a single time. V gene TRBV5-1 combines with J gene TRBJ2-4, with 7 bases matching TRBD1. Germline CDR1 and CDR2: SGHRS and YFSETQ. The CDR3 loop spans 14 amino acids. With V trimmed by 4 bases and J by 5 bases, 6 bases remained unmatched. The CDR3 sequence is CASSEQGWQNIQYF. As DNA, the CDR3 is TGCGCCAGCAGCGAACAGGGGTGGCAAAACATTCAGTACTTC.

The gene calls are TRBV24-1 and TRBJ2-3, with TRBD2 matching over 11 bases. J was trimmed by 5 bases and V by 1 base; bases with no gene match: 7. The CDR3 has 17 amino acids. Germline CDR1 and CDR2: KGHDR and SFDVKD. The CDR3 DNA reads TGTGCCACCAGTGATTTTGATGTAGCGGGAGGGCAAGATACGCAGTATTTT. This translates into CATSDFDVAGGQDTQYF.

Remarks on this clone: Other DNA sequences in this sample translate to the same CDR3. V is TRBV7-3 and J is TRBJ2-2, with 13 bases aligning to TRBD2. Germline V CDR1 and CDR2: SGHTA, FQGTGA. Germline trimming cut 5 bases from V and 5 bases from J; bases unmatched to any gene: 2. The CDR3 totals 15 residues. CDR3 loop: CASSLGLAGTGELFF. CDR3 coding DNA: TGTGCCAGCAGCCTGGGACTAGCGGGGACCGGGGAGCTGTTTTTT.